The next 16 T cell receptor beta chains were all read from a single sample in a study of post-analysis software for immune sequencing data. General study findings and limits: In patients, TRBV5-6, TRBV5-1 and TRBV20-1 belonged to five or six TRBV segments found more frequently than in controls.

These receptors lack a known antigen. Unique molecular identifiers tagged the TCR beta cDNA libraries. TCRdb called the PCR reads again in MiXCR, with one record for every CDR3 protein. The sample has about 820,000 distinct CDR3 sequences, roughly half seen once. Specimen: blood. Receptor source: a girl aged 5 to 17 with multiple sclerosis.

This clonotype was seen a few times. V and J are TRBV9 and TRBJ2-4; D perhaps matches TRBD2 (6 bases). The DNA end lines up better with TRBJ2-7; the J call may be wrong. Germline V gene data show CDR1 as SGDLS and CDR2 as YYNGEE. The CDR3 loop spans 18 amino acids. The CDR3 reads CASSAQLRRAGLTYEQYF. The CDR3, as DNA: TGTGCCAGCAGCGCCCAACTCCGGAGGGCAGGACTGACCTACGAGCAGTACTTC.

The rearrangement uses TRBV4-2 and TRBJ2-1; D may correspond to TRBD1 or TRBD2 (5 bases each). The germline V gene encodes CDR1 LGHNA and CDR2 YNFKEQ. CDR3 size: 17 residues. Trimming pared 4 bases from V and 4 bases from J, leaving 20 bases between. The CDR3 is CASSRSVFGARYNEQFF. CDR3 DNA: TGTGCCAGCAGCCGGTCAGTTTTCGGGGCTAGGTACAATGAGCAGTTCTTC.

The sample holds one count of this clonotype. V is TRBV3-1 and J is TRBJ2-7; 8 nucleotides align to TRBD2. V trimming: 3 bases; J trimming: 2 bases; junction bases outside the gene matches: 9. This CDR3 region has 16 residues. Looked up from germline, CDR1 is LGHDT and CDR2 is YNNKEL (reference sequence). DNA of the CDR3: TGTGCCAGCAGCCAGAAAAGCGGGGGCGGTCCCTACGAGCAGTACTTC. This encodes CASSQKSGGGPYEQYF.

The chain couples TRBV29-1 to TRBJ1-3; D remains ambiguous. CDR1 is SQVTM, CDR2 ANQGSEA, per germline. Between the trimmed V and J ends, which lost 7 bases and 7 bases, there was a span of 11 bases. CDR3 length: 11 residues. CDR3 sequence reads: CSAELANTIYF. CDR3 in DNA: TGCAGCGCGGAACTGGCGAACACCATATATTTT.

This clonotype was picked up a small number of times. The rearrangement joins TRBV6-5 to TRBJ2-7, with 14 bases that match TRBD2. Germline CDR1 MNHEY, CDR2 SVGAGI. V shed 6 bases and J 0 bases; nucleotides not matched to a gene: 7. This CDR3 comprises 17 residues. This CDR3 is CASRPGLAGAASYEQYF. CDR3 DNA sequence: TGTGCCAGCAGACCGGGACTAGCGGGGGCTGCCTCCTACGAGCAGTACTTC.

Of note for this clonotype: At one boundary the junction diverges from the germline segment, which might be a read error. The chain uses TRBV7-6 and TRBJ2-6; D possibly corresponds to TRBD1 (6 bases). CDR1 and CDR2 (germline): SGHVS, FNYEAQ. The CDR3 totals 18 residues. The CDR3 DNA reads as TGTGCCGGCAGCGAGACAGGCAGCCGAGTCTCTGGGGCCAACGTCCTGACTTTC. It yields the protein CAGSETGSRVSGANVLTF.

The gene calls are TRBV25-1 and TRBJ2-5, with 10 nucleotides matching TRBD2. Germline CDR1 reads MGHDK; CDR2 reads SYGVNS. With V trimmed by 2 bases and J by 4 bases, 13 bases remained unmatched. This CDR3 spans 18 amino acids. Here the CDR3 reads CASSEQAWRAGGRETQYF. The CDR3 nucleotides read TGTGCCAGCAGTGAACAGGCCTGGAGAGCGGGAGGGAGAGAGACCCAGTACTTC.

V gene TRBV20-1 combines with J gene TRBJ1-4; D is uncertain. The CDR3 loop spans 14 amino acids. Germline lookup yields CDR1 DFQATT and CDR2 SNEGSKA (reference sequence). Trimming removed 6 bases at V and 1 base at J, with 12 bases between. This chain's CDR3 is CSAKRELTNEKLFF. CDR3 nucleotides: TGCAGTGCAAAGAGAGAGCTAACTAATGAAAAACTGTTTTTT.

This clonotype was counted between two and nine times. This sequence joins TRBV5-1 and TRBJ2-3; 11 bases match TRBD2. The CDR3 length is 15 residues. V shed 3 bases and J 4 bases; nucleotides not matched to a gene: 4. The germline V gene has CDR1 SGHRS and CDR2 YFSETQ. Here the CDR3 reads CASSSLAGAPDTQYF. The DNA of the CDR3 is TGCGCCAGCAGCTCACTAGCGGGAGCCCCAGATACGCAGTATTTT.

The chain links TRBV18 to TRBJ1-2; TRBD1 agrees at 8 bases. V lost 4 bases and J lost 0; bases outside the gene matches: 13. The CDR3 loop spans 18 amino acids. Per the germline V gene, CDR1 is KGHSH and CDR2 is LQKENI. The CDR3 loop reads CASSLMARQGAPNYGYTF. DNA for the CDR3: TGTGCCAGCTCACTAATGGCCCGGCAGGGGGCACCTAACTATGGCTACACCTTC. Drawing the rest from reference TRBV18 and TRBJ1-2, the complete variable domain is NAGVMQNPRHLVRRRGQEARLRCSPMKGHSHVYWYRQLPEEGLKFMVYLQKENIIDESGMPKERFSAEFPKEGPSILRIQQVVRGDSAAYFCASSLMARQGAPNYGYTFGSGTRLTVV.

This clonotype was counted between two and nine times. The V and J genes are TRBV3-1 and TRBJ2-3; 9 positions match TRBD1. Germline CDR1 is LGHDT and CDR2 is YNNKEL (reference sequence). V trimming: 5 bases; J trimming: 6 bases; junction bases outside the gene matches: 12. This CDR3 region has 16 residues. In nucleotides, the CDR3 is TGTGCCAGCAGCTATCACAGGGGGCGCTTAACGGATACGCAGTATTTT. It yields the protein CASSYHRGRLTDTQYF.

The chain employs TRBV5-1 and TRBJ2-1; 7 bases line up with TRBD1. CDR1 is SGHRS, CDR2 YFSETQ, per germline. The CDR3 totals 17 residues. The V gene end was trimmed by 1 base and the J gene end by 2 bases; junction bases not matched to a gene: 9. CDR3 nucleotide sequence: TGCGCCAGCAGCTTGAGAGATGGACAGGTAACCTACAATGAGCAGTTCTTC. It yields the protein CASSLRDGQVTYNEQFF.

This clonotype has only a few counts. The chain carries TRBV6-1 and TRBJ2-3, with 8 bases aligning to TRBD1. V lost 4 bases to trimming and J lost 1 base; unmatched junction nucleotides: 10. The CDR3 has 17 residues. Germline lookup yields CDR1 MNHNS and CDR2 SASEGT. The CDR3 loop is CASSAHWTGRGTDTQYF. CDR3 in DNA: TGTGCCAGCAGTGCCCACTGGACAGGGCGCGGCACAGATACGCAGTATTTT.

This clonotype was detected a few times. The chain couples TRBV5-6 to TRBJ2-7, with a possible D match to TRBD1 (6 bases). Germline V CDR1 and CDR2: SGHDT, YYEEEE. The V and J ends lost 4 bases and 3 bases respectively, with 14 bases between them. CDR3 length: 14 residues. The CDR3, as DNA: TGTGCCAGCAGCAGGGATCCAGGGGTCTACGAGCAGTACTTC. This gives the protein CASSRDPGVYEQYF.

This sequence joins TRBV27 and TRBJ2-5, with 13 bases aligning to TRBD2. The CDR3 is 19 residues long. Unmatched junction bases numbered 15, after V lost 8 bases and J lost 0 bases. Germline V gives CDR1 MNHEY, CDR2 SMNVEV (reference sequence). As DNA, the CDR3 is TGTGCCAGCTCGCTAGGACTAGCGGGGGCCTCTAAGTACCAAGAGACCCAGTACTTC. Its translation: CASSLGLAGASKYQETQYF.

The chain joins TRBV20-1 to TRBJ1-6; D perhaps matches TRBD1 (5 bases). Germline V lookup: CDR1 DFQATT, CDR2 SNEGSKA (reference sequence). The V and J ends lost 3 bases and 11 bases respectively, with 20 bases between them. This CDR3 has 15 residues. The CDR3 here is CSASPTAGHMAPLHF. The CDR3 DNA is TGCAGTGCTAGCCCCACGGCAGGGCACATGGCACCCCTCCACTTT.